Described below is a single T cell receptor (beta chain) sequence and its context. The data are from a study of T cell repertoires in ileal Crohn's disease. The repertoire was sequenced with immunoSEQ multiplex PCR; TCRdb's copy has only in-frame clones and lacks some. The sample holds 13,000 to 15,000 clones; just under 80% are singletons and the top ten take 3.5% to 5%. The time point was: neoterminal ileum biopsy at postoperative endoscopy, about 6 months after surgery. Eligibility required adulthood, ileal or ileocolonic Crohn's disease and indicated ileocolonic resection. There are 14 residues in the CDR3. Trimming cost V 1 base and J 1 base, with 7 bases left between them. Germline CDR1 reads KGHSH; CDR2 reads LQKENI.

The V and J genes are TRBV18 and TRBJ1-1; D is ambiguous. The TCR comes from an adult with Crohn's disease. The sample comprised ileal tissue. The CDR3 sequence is CASSPRSENTEAFF. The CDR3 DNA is TGTGCCAGCTCACCACGCTCGGAGAACACTGAAGCTTTCTTT.